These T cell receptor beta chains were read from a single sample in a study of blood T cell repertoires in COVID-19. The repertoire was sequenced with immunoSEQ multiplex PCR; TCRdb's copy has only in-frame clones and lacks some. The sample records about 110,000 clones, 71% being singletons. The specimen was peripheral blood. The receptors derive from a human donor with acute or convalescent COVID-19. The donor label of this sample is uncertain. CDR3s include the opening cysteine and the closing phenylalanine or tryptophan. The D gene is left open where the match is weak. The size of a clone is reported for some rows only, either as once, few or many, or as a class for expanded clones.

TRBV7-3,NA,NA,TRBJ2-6,CASSFLSGANVLTF,TGTGCCAGCAGCTTTTTATCTGGGGCCAACGTCCTGACTTTC
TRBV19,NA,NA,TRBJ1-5,CASSYGQNRGLPQHF,TGTGCCAGTAGCTATGGCCAGAACCGGGGTCTGCCCCAGCATTTT
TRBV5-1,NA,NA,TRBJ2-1,CASSLAGVAYNEQFF,TGCGCCAGCAGCTTGGCAGGTGTAGCCTACAATGAGCAGTTCTTC
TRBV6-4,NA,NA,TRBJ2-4,CASSDPGMAKNIQYF,TGTGCCAGCAGTGATCCGGGTATGGCCAAAAACATTCAGTACTTC
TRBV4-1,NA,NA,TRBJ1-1,CASSSRGGRNTEAFF,TGCGCCAGCAGCTCCCGTGGAGGACGGAACACTGAAGCTTTCTTT
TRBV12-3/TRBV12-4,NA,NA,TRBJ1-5,CASSFPEQPQHF,TGTGCCAGCAGTTTTCCCGAGCAGCCCCAGCATTTT
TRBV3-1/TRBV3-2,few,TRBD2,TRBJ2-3,CASSQVLGGVGTQYF,TGTGCCAGCAGCCAAGTTTTGGGGGGGGTAGGTACGCAGTATTTT
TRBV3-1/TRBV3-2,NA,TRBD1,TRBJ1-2,CASSRDRGYGYTF,TGTGCCAGCAGCCGGGACAGGGGATATGGCTACACCTTC
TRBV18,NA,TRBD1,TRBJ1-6,CASSQNGQANNSPLHF,TGTGCCAGCTCACAGAACGGACAGGCCAATAATTCACCCCTCCACTTT
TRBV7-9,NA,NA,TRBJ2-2,CASSRTLSNTGELFF,TGTGCCAGCAGCCGGACACTTTCGAACACCGGGGAGCTGTTTTTT
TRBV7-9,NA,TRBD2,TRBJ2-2,CASSLDRLARNTGELFF,TGTGCCAGCAGCTTAGACCGACTAGCGCGGAACACCGGGGAGCTGTTTTTT
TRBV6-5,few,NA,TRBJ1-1,CASRDSASTEAFF,TGTGCCAGCAGGGACAGTGCTAGCACTGAAGCTTTCTTT
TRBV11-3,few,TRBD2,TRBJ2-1,CASSLARGSYNEQFF,TGTGCCAGCAGCTTGGCGCGGGGGTCCTACAATGAGCAGTTCTTC
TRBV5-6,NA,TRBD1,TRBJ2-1,CASSPGGQGYNEQFF,TGTGCCAGCAGCCCGGGGGGACAGGGCTACAATGAGCAGTTCTTC
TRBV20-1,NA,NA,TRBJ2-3,CSAGLTDTQYF,TGCAGTGCTGGCTTAACAGATACGCAGTATTTT
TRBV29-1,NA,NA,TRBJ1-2,CSVGSSNYGYTF,TGCAGCGTTGGCTCGAGCAACTATGGCTACACCTTC
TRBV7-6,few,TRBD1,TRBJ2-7,CASSLAGTAFTYEQYF,TGTGCCAGCAGCTTAGCCGGGACAGCTTTTACCTACGAGCAGTACTTC
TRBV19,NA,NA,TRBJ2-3,CASSISSLGRSTDTQYF,TGTGCCAGTAGTATCTCTTCCCTGGGGAGGAGCACAGATACGCAGTATTTT
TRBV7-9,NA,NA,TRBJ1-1,CASSLGRYEAFF,TGTGCCAGCAGCTTGGGGCGGTATGAAGCTTTCTTT
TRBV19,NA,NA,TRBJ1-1,CASSPQWGGKTEAFF,TGTGCCAGTAGTCCCCAGTGGGGGGGGAAGACTGAAGCTTTCTTT
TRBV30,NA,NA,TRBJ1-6,CAWSVGMGAGNSPLHF,TGTGCCTGGAGTGTCGGAATGGGGGCAGGTAATTCACCCCTCCACTTT
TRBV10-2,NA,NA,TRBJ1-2,CASSDVGAGYGYTF,TGCGCCAGCAGTGATGTGGGGGCTGGCTATGGCTACACCTTC
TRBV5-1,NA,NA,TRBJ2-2,CASSISAGTGELFF,TGCGCCAGCAGCATCAGTGCGGGCACCGGGGAGCTGTTTTTT
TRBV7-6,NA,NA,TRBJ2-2,CASSLGGANTGELFF,TGTGCCAGCAGTTTAGGAGGAGCGAACACCGGGGAGCTGTTTTTT
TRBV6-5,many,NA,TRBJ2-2,CASSHPQRGELFF,TGTGCCAGCAGTCACCCCCAGCGTGGGGAGCTGTTTTTT
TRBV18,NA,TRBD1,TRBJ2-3,CASSPGTGRTDTQYF,TGTGCCAGCTCACCGGGGACAGGGAGAACAGATACGCAGTATTTT
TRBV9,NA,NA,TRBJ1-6,CASGEGFNSPLHF,TGTGCCAGCGGAGAGGGATTTAATTCACCCCTCCACTTT
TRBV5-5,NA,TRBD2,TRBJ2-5,CASSLGLAGGVVQTQYF,TGTGCCAGCAGCCTGGGACTAGCGGGGGGCGTTGTTCAGACCCAGTACTTC
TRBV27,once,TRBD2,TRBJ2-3,CASGNSGFTQYF,TGTGCCAGCGGAAATAGCGGGTTTACGCAGTATTTT
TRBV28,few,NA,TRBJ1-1,CASSLIYTEAFF,TGTGCCAGCAGTCTTATATACACTGAAGCTTTCTTT
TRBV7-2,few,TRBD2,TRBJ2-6,CASSLALWGGDSGANVLTF,TGTGCCAGCAGCTTAGCGCTATGGGGGGGAGACTCTGGGGCCAACGTCCTGACTTTC
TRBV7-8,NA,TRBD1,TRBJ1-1,CASSVNRAGGSEAFF,TGTGCCAGCAGCGTTAACCGGGCAGGGGGGTCTGAAGCTTTCTTT
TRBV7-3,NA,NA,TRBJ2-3,CASSLYGGAGTDTQYF,TGTGCCAGCAGCTTATATGGCGGGGCGGGCACAGATACGCAGTATTTT
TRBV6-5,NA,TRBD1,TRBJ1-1,CASQSTGFRTEAFF,TGTGCCAGCCAATCGACAGGGTTTCGAACTGAAGCTTTCTTT
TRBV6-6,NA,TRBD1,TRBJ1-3,CASSPGTAGNTIYF,TGTGCCAGCAGCCCCGGGACAGCTGGAAACACCATATATTTT
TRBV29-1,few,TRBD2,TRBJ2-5,CSVEVVAGYWETQYF,TGCAGCGTTGAAGTCGTAGCGGGGTATTGGGAGACCCAGTACTTC
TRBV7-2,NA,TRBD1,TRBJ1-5,CASSLVGQRGNQPQHF,TGTGCCAGCAGCTTAGTGGGACAGAGGGGCAATCAGCCCCAGCATTTT
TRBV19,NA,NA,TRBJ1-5,CASSIGWQAYNQPQHF,TGTGCCAGTAGTATAGGATGGCAGGCCTACAATCAGCCCCAGCATTTT